This T cell receptor (beta chain) stems from a study of blood T cells in healthy people across ages (dated by TCRdb to about 2015). In the study overall: In model experiments, template switching captured roughly one uniquely barcoded TCR beta cDNA molecule for every two T cells. Using the same blood draw, the study looked at two additional independent replicas of 1 million unique cDNA reads for two donors, one aged 18 to 30 and the other aged 80 or older. Four age groups were formed from the donors: young (average roughly 15 years), middle-aged (more than 35), aged (roughly 59) and long-lived (around 82). Using deep sequencing normalized with unique cDNA molecular identifiers, the study measured how TCR beta repertoire diversity changes with age. The study at large found these results: Total diversity estimates from one million sequenced T cells were considered lower bounds and underestimates. The long-lived group showed more naive CD4+ T cells, fewer expanded clones and increased TCR diversity than the aged group, suggesting age selection. Observed TCR beta diversity correlated strongly with the percentage of naive T cells measured by flow cytometry. Observed TCR beta diversity per million T cells fell roughly linearly with age, and a significant reduction was already apparent by age about 38. Conclusive comparison of naive and antigen-experienced compartments was prevented by the profiling of bulk unsorted PBMCs. Because the CMV infection status of the donors was unknown, age-related changes in expanded clonotypes may potentially have been confounded.

Systemically healthy Caucasian individuals from Russia, some 36 in total and aged roughly 6 to 95 years, were included as donors. Each donor gave ten milliliters of peripheral blood, collected into EDTA-treated Vacutainer tubes. PBMCs were isolated by Ficoll-Paque density-gradient centrifugation, with at least 7 million obtained per sample. Trizol reagent was used to extract total RNA from PBMCs, with at least 6 micrograms per sample. For every donor, flow cytometry on a PBMC aliquot measured the percentage of naive CD45RAhigh/CD27high T cells. Compared with germline, V lacks 5 bases and J lacks 3 bases; bases without a gene match: 7. The CDR3 has 15 amino acids, counting the end cysteine and phenylalanine. The read is trimmed to its CDR3 DNA, 45 bases read in frame from base 1. From the germline V gene (reference sequence), CDR1 is SEHNR and CDR2 is FQNEAQ. Libraries were built with 5' RACE. TCRdb lists the instrument as Illumina HiSeq 2500. A second PCR of about 6 to 12 cycles was run with a J-beta primer mix and a sample-barcoded 5' primer. A template-switch 5' adaptor carrying 12 random nucleotides introduced a unique molecular identifier onto each TCR beta cDNA molecule. Each sample yielded at least 3 million CDR3-containing paired-end reads. First-strand cDNA was synthesized from all RNA with the Mint cDNA synthesis kit, primed by a TRBC-specific oligonucleotide. After uracil-DNA glycosylase treatment, a first 18-cycle PCR used universal primers M1SS and BC2_uni_R on all cDNA. In the source study's methods: For normalization, 1 million high-quality reads were randomly selected from each sample, with every read carrying a distinct molecular identifier. Reads sharing molecular identifiers were discarded rather than binned into consensus sequences. MiTCR, set to a Q25 quality threshold and the strictest error-elimination algorithm, was used for CDR3 identification, clonotype clustering and error correction. Lower-bound total TCR beta diversity was estimated with a nonparametric unseen species model using Euler transformation. TCRdb reworked the public reads: Q25 trimming with fastp, MiXCR clone assembly, productive beta chains retained. Rows are unified per CDR3 protein, each entry keeping the most common DNA and genes. None of the V and J calls come from the authors' own analysis; TCRdb made them. In all, the sample holds approximately 900,000 distinct CDR3 sequences, and about 29% of those were seen once. The ten largest account for more than 8.5% of the sample.

This clonotype was picked up one time. Its antigen is still unknown. This may arise from a read error, as a much more abundant clone is one base away. This sample was shared with a second study, whose subject was T cells of mothers and their children. The other study reports the following: Donors were nine systemically healthy Caucasian individuals: three mothers and their six children. cDNA synthesis used all of the extracted RNA, with approximately 1.4 ug of RNA in each 15 ul reaction. In the second PCR, the M1S primer introduced both the sample barcodes and 2-4 random nucleotides. Each mother yielded over 9 million TCR beta CDR3 reads and each child 3 million to 3.5 million reads. Thymic selection similarly shapes TCR recombination output in related and unrelated pairs, with minor effect from inherited differences. Normalized repertoire overlap was always slightly but never significantly higher in related than unrelated mother-child pairs. Persistent microchimeric T cell clones were not detected, at a sensitivity of 85 to 100 clones per million clonotypes. In the study, deep NGS was used to compare the TCR beta repertoires of mothers and children, and features distinguishing related mother-child pairs from unrelated individuals were sought. The mean age was roughly 44 +/- 4 years for the mothers and around 10 +/- 4 years for the children. After adapter ligation with NEBNext reagents, the libraries were sequenced on Illumina HiSeq 2000 with 100+100 nt paired-end reads. To prevent cross-contamination, the mother and child libraries were prepared one month apart and sequenced in separate runs. Between roughly 500,000 and 2,300,000 distinct TCR beta clonotypes were identified per donor. Naive TCR beta clonotypes were estimated from low-frequency clonotypes matched to each donor's FACS-determined naive share, without sorting.

The clonotype comes from a woman between 40 and 55 years old in good health. This sequence uses TRBV7-9 and TRBJ2-1; 7 bases in the junction line up with TRBD1. Sequencing was performed on blood. The sequenced DNA: TGTGCCAGCAGCCCCATACAGGGGATCTACAATGAGCAGTTCTTC. It is translated as CASSPIQGIYNEQFF.